The present entry profiles one TCR beta chain with its context. Its target antigen remains unknown. No quality values exist for individual bases; no much larger clone is one base distant. Looking up the germline V gene yields CDR1 SGHTA and CDR2 FQGNSA. Including the terminal cysteine and phenylalanine, the CDR3 comprises 13 residues. The retained sequence is limited to the CDR3, 39 bases, with the frame set at the first base. The germline ends are 8 bases apart after V is trimmed by 0 bases and J by 6 bases. This entry comes from a study of a mutant IDH1 vaccine in newly diagnosed glioma (dated by TCRdb to the early 2020s). A note on the overall study: Eight vaccinations were administered to patients in weeks 1, 3, 5, 7, 11, 15, 19 and 23, corresponding to visits V03 through V10. Peripheral blood was collected at six visits: V03 (baseline), V05, V07, V10, V12 and V13. Vaccination began 4-6 weeks after radiotherapy alone, or alongside temozolomide cycles in the chemotherapy-containing groups. Longitudinal TCRB deep sequencing was performed for some 25 treated patients wherever samples were available for exploratory analyses. Of the 30 to 35 patients who were treated, around 62% were male and about 40% were female, and the mean age was about 40 years. Prior to enrollment, patients had been given standard therapy consisting of radiotherapy alone, temozolomide alone, or radiochemotherapy with temozolomide, with the combination given to most patients.

In light of the paper, this sample's time point label describes: week 5, during vaccination. Every vaccine dose consisted of 300 ug of a 20-mer mutant IDH1 peptide in Montanide, administered subcutaneously together with topical imiquimod. Newly diagnosed WHO grade 3 or 4 IDH1-mutant astrocytomas showing loss of nuclear ATRX were present in the donors. The samples were drawn from NOA16, a multicentre, single-arm, open-label phase I trial in Germany that tested a mutant IDH1 peptide vaccine in humans for the first time. The DNeasy Blood and Tissue Kit was used to extract genomic DNA from EDTA blood for TCRB sequencing. Findings and caveats that apply to the study as a whole: The authors stated that sample limitations prevented analyses of patient blood samples from being reproduced. Availability determined which PBMC samples were chosen for TCRB deep sequencing. Vaccine-induced immune responses across multiple MHC alleles were detected in around 92% of patients. No apparent relationship was observed between pseudoprogression and alterations in the top peripheral T cell clonotypes detected by TCRB sequencing.

The library relied on the immunoSEQ multiplex PCR assay. The hsTCRB Kit was used according to the manufacturer's protocol to amplify rearranged TCR beta chain sequences. Sequencing of TCRB libraries was carried out on an Illumina MiSeq. The study's processing was this. The proprietary platform of the kit vendor was used for demultiplexing, trimming and gene mapping. TCRdb took this table from immuneACCESS and kept in-frame rearrangements with V and J called. Such tables lack part of the clones; where checked against another copy, unresolved V genes explain under half of the gap, and the rest is unexplained. V and J calls and clone size come straight from that table; D and trimming were deduced from the DNA. The sample profile shows about 27,000 clones; 65% to 80% of them were found once. The top ten clones comprise less than 9.5% of the sample.

The TCR was taken from a man between 35 and 55 years old with glioma. Source: PBMCs, taken from a glioma patient whose treatment included an IDH1 peptide vaccine. The rearrangement combines TRBV7-2 with TRBJ1-2, with no confidently assigned D gene. The bases read TGTGCCAGCAGCTTAGCCCGAAAAGATGGCTACACCTTC. Translated, it gives CASSLARKDGYTF.